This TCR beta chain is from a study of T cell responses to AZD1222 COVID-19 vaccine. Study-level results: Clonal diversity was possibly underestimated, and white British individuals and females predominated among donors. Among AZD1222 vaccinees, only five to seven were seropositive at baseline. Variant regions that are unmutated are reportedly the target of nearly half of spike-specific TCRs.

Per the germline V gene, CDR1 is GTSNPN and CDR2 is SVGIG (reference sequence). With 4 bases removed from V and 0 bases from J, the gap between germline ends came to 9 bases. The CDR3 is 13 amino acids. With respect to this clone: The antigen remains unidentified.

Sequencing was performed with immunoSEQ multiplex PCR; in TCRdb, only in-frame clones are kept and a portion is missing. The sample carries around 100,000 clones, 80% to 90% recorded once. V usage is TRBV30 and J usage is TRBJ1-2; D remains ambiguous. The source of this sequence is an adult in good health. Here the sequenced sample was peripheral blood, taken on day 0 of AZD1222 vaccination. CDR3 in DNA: TGTGCCTGGACAGAGCAAGCTAACTATGGCTACACCTTC. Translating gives CAWTEQANYGYTF.